The entry below describes one T cell receptor (beta chain). The sample originates from a study of shared clonotypes between healthy human individuals. Clones were read by immunoSEQ multiplex PCR, and TCRdb kept only the in-frame ones, dropping some. The table includes fewer than 650,000 clones, around 80% detected once. CDR3 size: 14 residues. Germline V lookup: CDR1 MNHEY, CDR2 SMNVEV (reference sequence). V lost 8 bases and J 6 bases, leaving 17 bases between the germline ends. The sequenced material came from PBMCs. The source of this sequence is a woman aged 35 to 49 in good health. Some clones in this sample may be carry-over from other donors' samples. The chain employs TRBV27 and TRBJ2-1; perhaps TRBD2 as D (6 bases). The CDR3 sequence: CASRELGKRNEQFF. CDR3 coding DNA: TGTGCCAGCCGGGAGCTAGGAAAACGCAATGAGCAGTTCTTC.